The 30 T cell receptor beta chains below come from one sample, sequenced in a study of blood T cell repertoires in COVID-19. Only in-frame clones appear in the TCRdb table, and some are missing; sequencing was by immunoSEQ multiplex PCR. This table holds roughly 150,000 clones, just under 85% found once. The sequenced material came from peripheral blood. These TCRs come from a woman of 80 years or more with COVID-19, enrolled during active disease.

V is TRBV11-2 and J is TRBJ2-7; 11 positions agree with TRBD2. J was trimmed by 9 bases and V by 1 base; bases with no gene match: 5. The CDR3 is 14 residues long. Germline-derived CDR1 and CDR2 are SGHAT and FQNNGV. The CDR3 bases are TGTGCCAGCAGCTTAGGGGGGACTAGCGGTGTGCAGTACTTC. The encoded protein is CASSLGGTSGVQYF.

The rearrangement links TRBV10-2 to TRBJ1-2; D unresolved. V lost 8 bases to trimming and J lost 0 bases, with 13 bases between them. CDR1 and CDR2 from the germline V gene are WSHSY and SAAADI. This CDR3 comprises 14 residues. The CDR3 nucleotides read TGCGCCAGCGGATCACAGAGACCTAACTATGGCTACACCTTC. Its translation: CASGSQRPNYGYTF.

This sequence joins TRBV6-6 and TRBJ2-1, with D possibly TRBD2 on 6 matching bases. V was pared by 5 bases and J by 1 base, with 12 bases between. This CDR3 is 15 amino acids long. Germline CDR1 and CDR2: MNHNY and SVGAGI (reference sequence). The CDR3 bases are TGTGCCAGCAGTCTCCAGGGAGGTTCCTACAATGAGCAGTTCTTC. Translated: CASSLQGGSYNEQFF.

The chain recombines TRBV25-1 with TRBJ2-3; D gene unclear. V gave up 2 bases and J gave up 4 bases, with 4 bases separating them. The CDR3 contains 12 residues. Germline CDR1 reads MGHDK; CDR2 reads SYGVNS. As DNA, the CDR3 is TGTGCCAGCAGTGAACAATCAGATACGCAGTATTTT. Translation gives CASSEQSDTQYF.

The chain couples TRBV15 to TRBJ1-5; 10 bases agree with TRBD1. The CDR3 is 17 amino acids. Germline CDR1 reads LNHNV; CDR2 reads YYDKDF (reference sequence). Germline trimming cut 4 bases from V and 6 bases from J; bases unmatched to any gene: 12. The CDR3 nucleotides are TGTGCCACCAGCAATTTACCCGGACAGGGGGGCCCTCAGCCCCAGCATTTT. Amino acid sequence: CATSNLPGQGGPQPQHF.

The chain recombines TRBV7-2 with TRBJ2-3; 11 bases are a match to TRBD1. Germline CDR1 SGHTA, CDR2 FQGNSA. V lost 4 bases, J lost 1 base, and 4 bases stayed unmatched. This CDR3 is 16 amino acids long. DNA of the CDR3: TGTGCCAGCAGCTCGAGGACAGGGGGCGGCACAGATACGCAGTATTTT. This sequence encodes CASSSRTGGGTDTQYF.

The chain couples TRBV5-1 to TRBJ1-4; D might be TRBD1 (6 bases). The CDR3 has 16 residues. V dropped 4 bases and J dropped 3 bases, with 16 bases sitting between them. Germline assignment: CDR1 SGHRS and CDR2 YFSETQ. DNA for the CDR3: TGCGCCAGCAGCCCACAGGGTCCGGCCGCTAATGAAAAACTGTTTTTT. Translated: CASSPQGPAANEKLFF. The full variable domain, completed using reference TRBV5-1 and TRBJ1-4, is KAGVTQTPRYLIKTRGQQVTLSCSPISGHRSVSWYQQTPGQGLQFLFEYFSETQRNKGNFPGRFSGRQFSNSRSEMNVSTLELGDSALYLCASSPQGPAANEKLFFGSGTQLSVL.

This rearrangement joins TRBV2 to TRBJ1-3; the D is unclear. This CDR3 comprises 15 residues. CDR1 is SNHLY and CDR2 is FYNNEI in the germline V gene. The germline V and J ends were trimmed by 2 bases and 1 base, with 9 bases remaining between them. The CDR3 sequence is CASSERGGSGNTIYF. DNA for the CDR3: TGTGCCAGCAGTGAAAGAGGAGGGTCTGGAAACACCATATATTTT.

CDR3 in DNA: TGTGCCAGCAGCTTGGAGAGCTCTGGAAACACCATATATTTT. Its protein product is CASSLESSGNTIYF. The chain combines TRBV5-4 with TRBJ1-3, with unresolved D. The germline V and J ends were trimmed by 0 bases and 0 bases, with 4 bases remaining between them. The germline V gene encodes CDR1 SGHNT and CDR2 YYREEE (reference sequence). The CDR3 covers 14 residues.

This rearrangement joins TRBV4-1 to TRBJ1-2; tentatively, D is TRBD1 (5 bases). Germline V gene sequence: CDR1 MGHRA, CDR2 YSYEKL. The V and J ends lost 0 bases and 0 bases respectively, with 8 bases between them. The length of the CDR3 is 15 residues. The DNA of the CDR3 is TGCGCCAGCAGCCAAGAAGGGGCGTCTAACTATGGCTACACCTTC. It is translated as CASSQEGASNYGYTF.

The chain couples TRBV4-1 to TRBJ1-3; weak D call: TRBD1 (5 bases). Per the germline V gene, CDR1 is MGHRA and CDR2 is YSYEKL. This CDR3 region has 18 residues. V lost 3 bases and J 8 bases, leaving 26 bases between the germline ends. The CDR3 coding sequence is TGCGCCAGCAGCCAGGCGGGGGGGGACCGTCCGCTTGGTGACACCATATATTTT. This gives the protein CASSQAGGDRPLGDTIYF.

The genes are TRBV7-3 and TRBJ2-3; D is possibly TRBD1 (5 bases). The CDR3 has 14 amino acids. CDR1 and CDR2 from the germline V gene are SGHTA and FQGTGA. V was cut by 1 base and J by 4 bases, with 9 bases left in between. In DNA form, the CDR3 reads TGTGCCAGCAGCTTAATGGGGCTGGCAGATACGCAGTATTTT. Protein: CASSLMGLADTQYF.

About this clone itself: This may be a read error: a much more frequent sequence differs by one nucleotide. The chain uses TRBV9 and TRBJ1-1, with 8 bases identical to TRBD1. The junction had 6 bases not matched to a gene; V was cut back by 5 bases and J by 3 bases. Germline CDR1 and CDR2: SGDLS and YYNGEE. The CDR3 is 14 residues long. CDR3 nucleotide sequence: TGTGCCAGCAGTTACTTACAGGGGGACACTGAAGCTTTCTTT. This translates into CASSYLQGDTEAFF.

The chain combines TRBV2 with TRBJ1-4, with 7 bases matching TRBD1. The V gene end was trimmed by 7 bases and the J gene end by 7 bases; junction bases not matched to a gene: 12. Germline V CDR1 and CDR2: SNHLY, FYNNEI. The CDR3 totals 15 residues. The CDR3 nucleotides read TGTGCCAGCATGGGGGTTGAGACAGGGTCTGAAAAACTGTTTTTT. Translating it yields CASMGVETGSEKLFF. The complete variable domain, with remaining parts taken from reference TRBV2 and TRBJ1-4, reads EPEVTQTPSHQVTQMGQEVILRCVPISNHLYFYWYRQILGQKVEFLVSFYNNEISEKSEIFDDQFSVERPDGSNFTLKIRSTKLEDSAMYFCASMGVETGSEKLFFGSGTQLSVL.

The CDR3 DNA sequence: TGTGCCAGCAGCCCGGGGGGTGCGCACACCGGGGAGCTGTTTTTT. This codes for CASSPGGAHTGELFF. The rearrangement links TRBV7-3 to TRBJ2-2, with 7 positions matching TRBD2. This CDR3 contains 15 residues. With 5 bases clipped from V and 3 bases from J, the junction kept 6 bases outside the gene matches. CDR1 SGHTA and CDR2 FQGTGA come from the germline V gene.

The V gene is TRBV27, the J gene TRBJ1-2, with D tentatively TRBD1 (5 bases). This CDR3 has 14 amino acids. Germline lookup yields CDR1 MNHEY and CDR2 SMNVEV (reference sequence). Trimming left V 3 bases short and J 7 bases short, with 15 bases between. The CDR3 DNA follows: TGTGCCAGCAGTTTCGGGGGGACTGGGGGTGGCTACACCTTC. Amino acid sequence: CASSFGGTGGGYTF.

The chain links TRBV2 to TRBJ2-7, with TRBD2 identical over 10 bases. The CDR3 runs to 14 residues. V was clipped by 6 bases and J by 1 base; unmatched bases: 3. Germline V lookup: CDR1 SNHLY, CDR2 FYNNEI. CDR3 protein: CASREREGSYEQYF. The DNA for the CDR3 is TGTGCCAGCAGGGAGCGGGAGGGGTCCTACGAGCAGTACTTC.

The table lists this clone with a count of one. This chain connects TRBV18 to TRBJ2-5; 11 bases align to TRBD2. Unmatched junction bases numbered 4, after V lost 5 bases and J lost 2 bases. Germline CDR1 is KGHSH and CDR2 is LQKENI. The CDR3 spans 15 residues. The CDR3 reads CASSSLAGGQETQYF. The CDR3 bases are TGTGCCAGCTCATCCCTAGCGGGGGGACAAGAGACCCAGTACTTC.

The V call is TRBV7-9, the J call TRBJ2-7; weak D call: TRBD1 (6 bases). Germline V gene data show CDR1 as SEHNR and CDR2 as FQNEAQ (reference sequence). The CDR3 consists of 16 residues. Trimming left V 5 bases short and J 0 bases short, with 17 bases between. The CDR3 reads CASSPGRDTGSYEQYF. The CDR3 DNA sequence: TGTGCCAGCAGCCCTGGTAGGGACACCGGCTCCTACGAGCAGTACTTC.

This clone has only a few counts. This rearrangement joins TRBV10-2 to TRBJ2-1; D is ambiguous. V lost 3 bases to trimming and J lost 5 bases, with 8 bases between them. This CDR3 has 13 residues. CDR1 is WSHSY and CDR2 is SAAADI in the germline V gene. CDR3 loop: CASSENTNNEQFF. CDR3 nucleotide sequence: TGCGCCAGCAGTGAAAACACCAACAATGAGCAGTTCTTC.

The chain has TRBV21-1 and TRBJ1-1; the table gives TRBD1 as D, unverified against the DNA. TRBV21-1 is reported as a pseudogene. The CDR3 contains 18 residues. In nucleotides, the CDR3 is TGTGCCAGCAGCGAAACCCAAACGTCAGGGGAAAGAAACACTGAAGCTTTCTTT. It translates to CASSETQTSGERNTEAFF.

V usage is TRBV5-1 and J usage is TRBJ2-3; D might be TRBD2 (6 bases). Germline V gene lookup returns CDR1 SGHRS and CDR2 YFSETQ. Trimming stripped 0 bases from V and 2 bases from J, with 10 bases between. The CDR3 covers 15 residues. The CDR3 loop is CASSLVAGITDTQYF. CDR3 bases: TGCGCCAGCAGCTTGGTGGCGGGAATCACAGATACGCAGTATTTT.

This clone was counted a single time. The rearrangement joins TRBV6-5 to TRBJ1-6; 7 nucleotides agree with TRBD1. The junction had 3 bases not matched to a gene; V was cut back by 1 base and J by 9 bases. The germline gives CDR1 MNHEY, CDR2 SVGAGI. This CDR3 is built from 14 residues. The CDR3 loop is CASSYLQGTSPLHF. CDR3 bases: TGTGCCAGCAGTTACTTACAGGGGACTTCACCCCTCCACTTT.

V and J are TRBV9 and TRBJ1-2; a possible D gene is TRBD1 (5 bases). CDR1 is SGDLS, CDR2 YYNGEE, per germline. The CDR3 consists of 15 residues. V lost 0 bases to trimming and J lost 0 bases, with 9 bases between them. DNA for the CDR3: TGTGCCAGCAGCGTAGGGCAGGGTGCTAACTATGGCTACACCTTC. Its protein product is CASSVGQGANYGYTF. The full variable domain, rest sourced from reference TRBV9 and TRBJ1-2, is DSGVTQTPKHLITATGQRVTLRCSPRSGDLSVYWYQQSLDQGLQFLIQYYNGEERAKGNILERFSAQQFPDLHSELNLSSLELGDSALYFCASSVGQGANYGYTFGSGTRLTVV.

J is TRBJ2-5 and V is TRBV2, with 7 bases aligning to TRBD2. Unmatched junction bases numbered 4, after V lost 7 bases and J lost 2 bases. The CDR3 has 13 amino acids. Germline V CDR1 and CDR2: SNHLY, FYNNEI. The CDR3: CASTLGLQETQYF. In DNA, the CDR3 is TGTGCCAGCACCCTGGGACTACAAGAGACCCAGTACTTC. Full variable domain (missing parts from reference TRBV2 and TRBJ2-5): EPEVTQTPSHQVTQMGQEVILRCVPISNHLYFYWYRQILGQKVEFLVSFYNNEISEKSEIFDDQFSVERPDGSNFTLKIRSTKLEDSAMYFCASTLGLQETQYFGPGTRLLVL.

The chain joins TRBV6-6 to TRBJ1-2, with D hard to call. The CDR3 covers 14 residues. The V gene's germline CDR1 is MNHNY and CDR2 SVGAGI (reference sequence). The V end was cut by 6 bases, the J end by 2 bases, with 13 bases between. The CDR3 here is CASRTSEVNYGYTF. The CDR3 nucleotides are TGTGCCAGCAGGACGAGCGAGGTCAACTATGGCTACACCTTC.

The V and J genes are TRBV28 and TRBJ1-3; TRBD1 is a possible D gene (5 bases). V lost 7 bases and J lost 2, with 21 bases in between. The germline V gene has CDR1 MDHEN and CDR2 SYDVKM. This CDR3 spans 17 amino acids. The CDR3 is CASISPAGVGAGNTIYF. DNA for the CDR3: TGTGCCAGCATCTCTCCGGCGGGGGTGGGTGCTGGAAACACCATATATTTT.

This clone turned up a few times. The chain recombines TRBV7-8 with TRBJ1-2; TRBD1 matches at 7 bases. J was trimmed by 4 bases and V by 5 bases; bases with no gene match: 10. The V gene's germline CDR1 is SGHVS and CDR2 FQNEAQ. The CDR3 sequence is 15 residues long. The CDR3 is CASSAQGSSPYGYTF. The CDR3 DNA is TGTGCCAGCAGCGCACAGGGGTCCTCCCCCTATGGCTACACCTTC. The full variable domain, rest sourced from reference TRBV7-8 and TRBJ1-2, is GAGVSQSPRYKVAKRGQDVALRCDPISGHVSLFWYQQALGQGPEFLTYFQNEAQLDKSGLPSDRFFAERPEGSVSTLKIQRTQQEDSAVYLCASSAQGSSPYGYTFGSGTRLTVV.

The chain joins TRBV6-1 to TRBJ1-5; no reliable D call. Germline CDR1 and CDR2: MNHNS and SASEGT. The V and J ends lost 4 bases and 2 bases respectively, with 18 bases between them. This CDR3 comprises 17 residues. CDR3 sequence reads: CASSGDPPRGGNQPQHF. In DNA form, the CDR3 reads TGTGCCAGCAGTGGTGATCCTCCAAGAGGTGGCAATCAGCCCCAGCATTTT.

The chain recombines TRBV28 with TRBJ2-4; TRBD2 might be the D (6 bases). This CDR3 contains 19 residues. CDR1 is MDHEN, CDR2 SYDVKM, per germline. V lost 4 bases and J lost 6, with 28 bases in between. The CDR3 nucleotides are TGTGCCAGCAGTTCGATCGGGAGCTGGGACCGGATGACGGGAAACATTCAGTACTTC. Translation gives CASSSIGSWDRMTGNIQYF.